These 29 T cell receptor beta chains were all obtained from the same sample, sequenced in a study of low-dose radiotherapy and immunotherapy resistance in tumors. Sample time point: after trial treatment. Treatment defined: LDRT plus nivolumab, ipilimumab, low-dose cyclophosphamide and aspirin (RACIN trial). TRAV- and TRBV-specific primers, spanning alpha and beta chains, primed first-strand cDNA. The authors amplified TCRs for 20 to 25 PCR cycles with a constant-region primer and a V-primer adapter. TCRdb redid the calling of the reads with MiXCR, one entry per CDR3 protein. The data contain nearly 60,000 distinct CDR3 sequences, 20% to 25% of them singletons. The specimen comprised PBMCs, sampled after low-dose radiotherapy plus immunotherapy. These receptor sequences come from a male donor with prostate cancer.

The chain carries TRBV9 and TRBJ2-7; TRBD2 aligns across 8 bases. Germline-derived CDR1 and CDR2 are SGDLS and YYNGEE. The ends lost 0 bases at V and 6 bases at J; junction bases unmatched: 5. The CDR3 extends over 14 amino acids. Here the CDR3 DNA reads TGTGCCAGCAGCGTAGGGAGCGGGGGTGCCGAGCAGTACTTC. This gives the protein CASSVGSGGAEQYF.

The chain combines TRBV6-5 with TRBJ1-1, with TRBD1 identical over 8 bases. V was clipped by 2 bases and J by 4 bases; unmatched bases: 15. There are 18 residues in the CDR3. In germline, CDR1 is MNHEY, CDR2 SVGAGI. The DNA for the CDR3 is TGTGCCAGCAGTTACCTCATCCGGGACAGGAAACCGAGCACTGAAGCTTTCTTT. Its protein is CASSYLIRDRKPSTEAFF.

The table lists this clonotype with many counts. The rearrangement links TRBV19 to TRBJ2-7; 12 bases line up with TRBD2. The V gene's germline CDR1 is LNHDA and CDR2 SQIVND (reference sequence). The CDR3 length is 15 residues. The V gene end was trimmed by 6 bases and the J gene end by 2 bases; junction bases not matched to a gene: 5. For the CDR3, the DNA is TGTGCCAGTAGAAAAGCTAGCGGGGGGGCCTACGAGCAGTACTTC. Its protein is CASRKASGGAYEQYF. The variable domain in full, with the rest retrieved from reference TRBV19 and TRBJ2-7, is DGGITQSPKYLFRKEGQNVTLSCEQNLNHDAMYWYRQDPGQGLRLIYYSQIVNDFQKGDIAEGYSVSREKKESFPLTVTSAQKNPTAFYLCASRKASGGAYEQYFGPGTRLTVT.

This clonotype was observed at least ten times. CDR3 in DNA: TGTGCCATCAAGGACAGGTCCGAGGGCATTCAGTACTTC. This gives the protein CAIKDRSEGIQYF. The genes are TRBV10-3 and TRBJ2-4; 7 bases are a match to TRBD1. The germline gives CDR1 ENHRY, CDR2 SYGVKD. This CDR3 spans 13 amino acids. Trimming removed 7 bases from V and 9 bases from J; junction bases left unmatched: 9.

This clonotype occurred many times. The DNA for the CDR3 is TGCAGCTTAGCGGGAGGAGACGCAGATACGCAGTATTTT. It yields the protein CSLAGGDADTQYF. The V gene is TRBV20-1, the J gene TRBJ2-3, with TRBD2 matching over 10 bases. The CDR3 contains 13 residues. Germline V gene lookup returns CDR1 DFQATT and CDR2 SNEGSKA (reference sequence).

This clonotype appeared many times. The chain links TRBV20-1 to TRBJ2-3; 8 bases agree with TRBD1. CDR1 and CDR2 from the germline V gene are DFQATT and SNEGSKA (reference sequence). With 0 bases clipped from V and 4 bases from J, the junction kept 12 bases outside the gene matches. The CDR3 length is 17 residues. CDR3 sequence (DNA): TGCAGTGCTAGAGAGAGACCGGGACAGGTGAGGGCAGATACGCAGTATTTT. Protein product: CSARERPGQVRADTQYF.

The rearrangement uses TRBV7-9 and TRBJ1-1; TRBD1 matches at 10 bases. This CDR3 contains 14 residues. J gave up 1 base and V 5 bases, and 1 base lay outside the gene matches. Germline assignment: CDR1 SEHNR and CDR2 FQNEAQ (reference sequence). The CDR3 loop is CASSRQGANTEAFF. CDR3 bases: TGTGCCAGCAGCCGACAGGGGGCGAACACTGAAGCTTTCTTT. Complete variable domain (other parts from reference TRBV7-9 and TRBJ1-1): DTGVSQNPRHKITKRGQNVTFRCDPISEHNRLYWYRQTLGQGPEFLTYFQNEAQLEKSRLLSDRFSAERPKGSFSTLEIQRTEQGDSAMYLCASSRQGANTEAFFGQGTRLTVV.

This clonotype came up many times. The V call is TRBV6-2 or TRBV6-3, the J call TRBJ1-1, with 7 positions matching TRBD1. Germline CDR1 is MNHEY and CDR2 is SVGEGT. The CDR3 is made up of 15 amino acids. V dropped 5 bases and J dropped 1; count of bases not matched to a gene: 7. In DNA, the CDR3 is TGTGCCAGCAGTGCAAGGGGACAGACGAACACTGAAGCTTTCTTT. Its protein product is CASSARGQTNTEAFF.

Points on this clonotype: It is likely a read error: a sequence one base away is far more abundant. The CDR3 loop is CASSFRGGYNEQYF. DNA for the CDR3: TGTGCCAGCAGCTTCCGCGGGGGGTACAATGAGCAGTACTTC. This rearrangement joins TRBV5-6 to TRBJ2-7; 8 positions agree with TRBD2. V lost 2 bases and J lost 7; bases outside the gene matches: 8. This CDR3 region has 14 residues. Germline-derived CDR1 and CDR2 are SGHDT and YYEEEE.

Points on this clonotype: A far larger clone is a single base away, which makes a read error likely. This chain connects TRBV4-1 to TRBJ2-1; 8 bases are shared with TRBD1. Germline-derived CDR1 and CDR2 are MGHRA and YSYEKL. The CDR3 contains 15 residues. V lost 0 bases, J lost 10 bases, and 8 bases stayed unmatched. The CDR3 region has the DNA TGCGCCAGCAGCCAAGACAGACAGGGGTCCTACGAGCAGTTCTTC. The encoded protein is CASSQDRQGSYEQFF.

This clonotype came up many times. The gene calls are TRBV5-6 and TRBJ1-3; D is possibly TRBD1 (5 bases). V was clipped by 3 bases and J by 3 bases, with 7 bases between them. Per the germline V gene, CDR1 is SGHDT and CDR2 is YYEEEE. This CDR3 is built from 13 residues. Here the CDR3 reads CASSWDDGNTIYF. CDR3 nucleotides: TGTGCCAGCAGCTGGGACGATGGAAACACCATATATTTT.

This clonotype came up many times. The CDR3, as DNA: TGCGCCAGCAGCTTGGCACAGGGGCTGGGCACCGGGGAGCTGTTTTTT. This gives the protein CASSLAQGLGTGELFF. This chain joins TRBV5-1 and TRBJ2-2, with 7 bases fitting TRBD1. This CDR3 region has 16 residues. From germline, CDR1 is SGHRS and CDR2 YFSETQ. V shed 0 bases and J 4 bases; nucleotides not matched to a gene: 6.

This clonotype was counted ten times or more. The chain recombines TRBV29-1 with TRBJ2-1; D may be TRBD1 (6 bases). Germline V CDR1 and CDR2: SQVTM, ANQGSEA. Trimming removed 7 bases from V and 8 bases from J, with 21 bases in between. The CDR3 is 14 residues long. The CDR3 region has the DNA TGCAGCGGGAAACAGGGTGGGTCCGCTCATGAGCAGTTCTTC. Protein sequence: CSGKQGGSAHEQFF.

Ten or more counts support this clonotype. This chain joins TRBV5-1 and TRBJ2-1; TRBD1 aligns across 7 bases. Germline-derived CDR1 and CDR2 are SGHRS and YFSETQ. This CDR3 is 15 amino acids long. J gave up 7 bases and V 0 bases, and 7 bases lay outside the gene matches. CDR3 nucleotide sequence: TGCGCCAGCAGCTTGGGACAGGGCCCGAGGAATGAGCAGTTCTTC. It yields the protein CASSLGQGPRNEQFF.

The rearrangement uses TRBV4-1 and TRBJ2-3, with TRBD2 identical over 9 bases. Germline trimming cut 1 base from V and 3 bases from J; bases unmatched to any gene: 5. Germline lookup yields CDR1 MGHRA and CDR2 YSYEKL. This CDR3 is 16 amino acids long. For the CDR3, the DNA is TGCGCCAGCAGCCAAGTCACGGGACTAGCAACAGATACGCAGTATTTT. This translates into CASSQVTGLATDTQYF.

This clonotype was counted many times. The chain couples TRBV27 to TRBJ1-5, with TRBD1 identical over 10 bases. Looked up from germline, CDR1 is MNHEY and CDR2 is SMNVEV (reference sequence). V dropped 5 bases and J dropped 0; count of bases not matched to a gene: 16. The CDR3 has 20 residues. CDR3 loop: CASSPLMPGQGSVSNQPQHF. The CDR3 DNA sequence: TGTGCCAGCAGTCCCCTCATGCCGGGACAGGGGTCTGTTAGCAATCAGCCCCAGCATTTT.

This rearrangement joins TRBV9 to TRBJ2-3; D perhaps matches TRBD1 (6 bases). The CDR3 covers 15 residues. From germline, CDR1 is SGDLS and CDR2 YYNGEE. Trimming shortened V by 4 bases and J by 3 bases, and 15 bases separated the two germline ends. The CDR3 sequence is CASSPRTVGTDTQYF. The CDR3 nucleotides are TGTGCCAGCAGCCCACGGACAGTGGGAACAGATACGCAGTATTTT.

The chain uses TRBV7-6 and TRBJ2-5; TRBD2 matches 9 bases. Germline V gene sequence: CDR1 SGHVS, CDR2 FNYEAQ. V shed 2 bases, J shed 5 bases, and the junction held 6 bases outside the gene matches. This CDR3 is built from 15 residues. CDR3 DNA: TGTGCCAGCAGCTTAATGCCTAGCGGGACCGAGACCCAGTACTTC. Protein product: CASSLMPSGTETQYF.

This clonotype was detected many times. The chain carries TRBV7-8 and TRBJ2-1; 9 bases line up with TRBD2. Germline values: CDR1 SGHVS, CDR2 FQNEAQ. V gave up 5 bases and J gave up 5 bases; unmatched junction bases: 13. The CDR3 extends over 17 amino acids. This chain's CDR3 is CASSRDLRLAGNNEQFF. As DNA, the CDR3 is TGTGCCAGCAGCCGGGACCTGAGGCTAGCGGGAAACAATGAGCAGTTCTTC. The full variable domain, completed using reference TRBV7-8 and TRBJ2-1, is GAGVSQSPRYKVAKRGQDVALRCDPISGHVSLFWYQQALGQGPEFLTYFQNEAQLDKSGLPSDRFFAERPEGSVSTLKIQRTQQEDSAVYLCASSRDLRLAGNNEQFFGPGTRLTVL.

In its sample, this clonotype was seen many times. The chain recombines TRBV5-4 with TRBJ1-1; a possible D gene is TRBD1 (6 bases). Germline lookup yields CDR1 SGHNT and CDR2 YYREEE (reference sequence). CDR3 length: 14 amino acids. V shed 2 bases and J shed 4 bases, with 12 bases lying between them. CDR3 in amino acids: CASSFRWGLTEAFF. Written as DNA, the CDR3 is TGTGCCAGCAGCTTTAGATGGGGGCTCACTGAAGCTTTCTTT.

This clonotype was seen repeatedly, ten times or more. The chain links TRBV20-1 to TRBJ2-5; D uncertain. Trimming took 7 bases from V and 1 from J, leaving 10 bases between them. The CDR3 is made up of 12 amino acids. The germline CDR1 and CDR2 sequences are DFQATT and SNEGSKA (reference sequence). CDR3 protein: CSVLQTQETQYF. Written as DNA, the CDR3 is TGCAGTGTATTACAGACCCAAGAGACCCAGTACTTC.

This clonotype has ten or more counts. The rearrangement joins TRBV7-8 to TRBJ1-1, with a tentative D call TRBD1 (6 bases). This CDR3 has 13 residues. The V and J ends lost 1 base and 5 bases respectively, with 8 bases between them. Germline-derived CDR1 and CDR2 are SGHVS and FQNEAQ. The CDR3, as DNA: TGTGCCAGCAGCTTAGGGGGGCAAACTGAAGCTTTCTTT. Protein: CASSLGGQTEAFF. Full variable domain (outside the CDR3, taken from reference TRBV7-8 and TRBJ1-1): GAGVSQSPRYKVAKRGQDVALRCDPISGHVSLFWYQQALGQGPEFLTYFQNEAQLDKSGLPSDRFFAERPEGSVSTLKIQRTQQEDSAVYLCASSLGGQTEAFFGQGTRLTVV.

This clonotype was seen many times. V usage is TRBV3-1 and J usage is TRBJ2-7; 13 bases are shared with TRBD2. CDR3 length: 17 amino acids. In germline, CDR1 is LGHDT, CDR2 YNNKEL (reference sequence). J lost 6 bases, V lost 1 base, and 9 bases had no gene match. The CDR3 sequence is CASSQVPGLAGSSEQYF. CDR3 nucleotide sequence: TGTGCCAGCAGCCAAGTGCCGGGACTAGCGGGGTCATCCGAGCAGTACTTC.

Only a few counts were recorded for this clonotype. V is TRBV18 and J is TRBJ2-7; 8 bases map to TRBD1. This CDR3 contains 16 residues. The V segment lost 2 bases and the J segment 6 bases; nucleotides outside the gene matches: 12. Germline CDR1 is KGHSH and CDR2 is LQKENI. The CDR3 is CASSPYRQGKAIEQYF. CDR3 coding DNA: TGTGCCAGCTCACCATACCGACAGGGGAAGGCGATCGAGCAGTACTTC.

Points on this clonotype: The likely explanation is a read error, given a far larger clone one base away. V gene TRBV6-2 or TRBV6-3 combines with J gene TRBJ2-7, with TRBD2 matching 9 bases. CDR3 size: 18 residues. Germline V gene sequence: CDR1 MNHEY, CDR2 SVGEGT. V lost 2 bases to trimming and J lost 7 bases; unmatched junction nucleotides: 18. The CDR3 spells CASSYRGPAGGQYNEQYF. CDR3 DNA sequence: TGTGCCAGCAGTTACCGGGGACCAGCGGGGGGTCAATACAATGAGCAGTACTTC.

This clonotype showed up many times. The chain has TRBV7-2 and TRBJ2-3, with D possibly TRBD2 on 6 matching bases. V lost 6 bases, J lost 3 bases, and 13 bases lay in between. Germline-derived CDR1 and CDR2 are SGHTA and FQGNSA. The CDR3 consists of 14 residues. In nucleotides, the CDR3 is TGTGCCAGCAGTTCCGGGAGTCGTACAGATACGCAGTATTTT. Residues: CASSSGSRTDTQYF.

This clonotype was recorded at least ten times. V is TRBV10-3 and J is TRBJ2-6; 8 bases are shared with TRBD1. With V trimmed by 6 bases and J by 0 bases, 10 bases remained unmatched. In germline, CDR1 is ENHRY, CDR2 SYGVKD. The length of the CDR3 is 18 residues. The DNA of the CDR3 is TGTGCCATCAGCCATCTGGGACAGGCTAACTCTGGGGCCAACGTCCTGACTTTC. Translated, it gives CAISHLGQANSGANVLTF.

This clonotype was found a few times. The chain joins TRBV4-1 to TRBJ1-1; TRBD1 is a possible D gene (5 bases). There are 13 residues in the CDR3. Trimming cost V 2 bases and J 10 bases, with 14 bases left between them. The V gene's germline CDR1 is MGHRA and CDR2 YSYEKL. The DNA for the CDR3 is TGCGCCAGCAGCCAACCGCCGGGACTTGGAGCTTTCTTT. Residues: CASSQPPGLGAFF.

This clonotype was counted many times. This chain uses TRBV1 with TRBJ2-1; the table calls TRBD2, which could not be checked here. TRBV1 is deemed a pseudogene. CDR3 length equals 16 residues. The CDR3, as DNA: TGCACCAGCAGCCAAGTCCCCCTAGCGGGGTACAATGAGCAGTTCTTC. Encoded protein: CTSSQVPLAGYNEQFF.